The 23 T cell receptor beta chains given below trace back to one sample, sequenced in a study of long-term antiretroviral therapy in people with HIV. Running of the v3.0 immunoSEQ assay took place at survey level. The protocol was immunoSEQ multiplex PCR, while the TCRdb copy is restricted to in-frame clones and leaves out a portion. The sample includes 17,000 or so clones, 95% seen only once; the top ten take about 1.4%. The specimen was unsorted PBMCs, collected around 10 years after starting antiretroviral therapy. The receptors were gathered from a man aged 25-45 years with HIV.

This CDR3 is CATRGGTQYF. In DNA, the CDR3 is TGTGCCACCCGGGGGGGGACCCAGTACTTC. The genes are TRBV2 and TRBJ2-5, with 8 bases matching TRBD2. Per germline, CDR1 SNHLY and CDR2 FYNNEI. Trimming took 10 bases from V and 7 from J; bases not matched to a gene: 2. The CDR3 sequence is 10 residues long.

This chain uses TRBV20-1 with TRBJ2-5; D ambiguous. The CDR3 contains 10 residues. Germline lookup yields CDR1 DFQATT and CDR2 SNEGSKA (reference sequence). V was cut by 3 bases and J by 3 bases, with 2 bases left in between. The CDR3 loop is CSASKETQYF. DNA for the CDR3: TGCAGTGCTAGTAAAGAGACCCAGTACTTC.

The chain joins TRBV7-3 to TRBJ1-1; D remains ambiguous. The germline gives CDR1 SGHTA, CDR2 FQGTGA. CDR3 size: 14 residues. Deletions cut 5 bases from V and 5 bases from J, with 15 bases between. The CDR3 loop is CASSQGLLGTEAFF. DNA of the CDR3: TGTGCCAGCAGCCAAGGCCTTTTGGGGACTGAAGCTTTCTTT. Filled out from reference TRBV7-3 and TRBJ1-1, the complete variable domain reads GAGVSQTPSNKVTEKGKYVELRCDPISGHTALYWYRQSLGQGPEFLIYFQGTGAADDSGLPNDRFFAVRPEGSVSTLKIQRTERGDSAVYLCASSQGLLGTEAFFGQGTRLTVV.

The genes are TRBV5-6 and TRBJ1-2; D is perhaps TRBD1 (6 bases). Trimming removed 4 bases from V and 4 bases from J, with 17 bases in between. Per the germline V gene, CDR1 is SGHDT and CDR2 is YYEEEE. The CDR3 has 15 amino acids. The CDR3 bases are TGTGCCAGCAGCCCCGTAGGGGGGCTAGGCTATGGCTACACCTTC. Protein: CASSPVGGLGYGYTF.

This CDR3 reads CASSGQGATSHGYTF. CDR3 bases: TGTGCCAGCTCCGGACAGGGGGCAACTAGCCATGGCTACACCTTC. V gene TRBV18 combines with J gene TRBJ1-2; 11 nucleotides line up with TRBD1. V dropped 6 bases and J dropped 6; count of bases not matched to a gene: 9. This CDR3 comprises 15 residues. In germline, CDR1 is KGHSH, CDR2 LQKENI.

This sequence joins TRBV2 and TRBJ2-5; D is unresolved. This CDR3 spans 12 amino acids. Between the trimmed V and J ends, which lost 3 bases and 3 bases, there was a span of 5 bases. The germline CDR1 and CDR2 sequences are SNHLY and FYNNEI. CDR3: CASSDLKETQYF. CDR3 nucleotide sequence: TGTGCCAGCAGTGACCTTAAAGAGACCCAGTACTTC.

V is TRBV6-5 and J is TRBJ2-5; no clear D gene. CDR3 length equals 12 residues. The germline CDR1 and CDR2 sequences are MNHEY and SVGAGI. Trimming left V 4 bases short and J 5 bases short, with 8 bases between. The CDR3 region is CASSSRLETQYF. CDR3 nucleotide sequence: TGTGCCAGCAGTTCTCGCTTGGAGACCCAGTACTTC.

The genes are TRBV6-6 and TRBJ2-5; TRBD2 agrees at 8 bases. The CDR3 runs to 15 residues. Trimming took 3 bases from V and 7 from J; bases not matched to a gene: 10. From germline, CDR1 is MNHNY and CDR2 SVGAGI (reference sequence). The CDR3 here is CASSYPQSGGPTQYF. The CDR3 coding sequence is TGTGCCAGCAGTTATCCCCAGTCGGGGGGGCCGACCCAGTACTTC.

This rearrangement joins TRBV6-5 to TRBJ1-1; D gene ambiguous. The CDR3 runs 14 residues. V shed 0 bases and J shed 7 bases, with 12 bases lying between them. Germline CDR1 and CDR2: MNHEY and SVGAGI. The CDR3 DNA reads TGTGCCAGCAGTTACTCGTACCCGGGCGTTGAAGCTTTCTTT. Protein product: CASSYSYPGVEAFF.

The chain recombines TRBV13 with TRBJ2-5; TRBD1 matches 8 bases. CDR1 PRHDT and CDR2 FYEKMQ come from the germline V gene (reference sequence). The V gene end was trimmed by 2 bases and the J gene end by 4 bases; junction bases not matched to a gene: 9. This CDR3 is built from 16 residues. The CDR3 loop is CASSLTQGAEGETQYF. The CDR3 bases are TGTGCCAGCAGCTTAACCCAGGGGGCAGAGGGAGAGACCCAGTACTTC.

The chain couples TRBV5-1 to TRBJ1-2, with 7 bases fitting TRBD1. Germline trimming cut 4 bases from V and 4 bases from J; bases unmatched to any gene: 7. Germline CDR1 reads SGHRS; CDR2 reads YFSETQ. The CDR3 has 14 amino acids. The CDR3 loop reads CASSSGTALYGYTF. The CDR3 DNA follows: TGCGCCAGCAGCAGCGGGACAGCGCTCTATGGCTACACCTTC.

The chain joins TRBV5-6 to TRBJ2-3; D ambiguous. CDR1 is SGHDT, CDR2 YYEEEE, per germline. V was shortened by 3 bases and J by 6 bases, with 11 bases between the two germline ends. The CDR3 loop spans 13 amino acids. This CDR3 is CASSSPPADTQYF. Written as DNA, the CDR3 is TGTGCCAGCAGCTCCCCGCCGGCGGATACGCAGTATTTT.

CDR3 region: CASSDQGQGLGSALHF. As DNA, the CDR3 is TGCGCCAGCAGTGACCAGGGACAGGGCTTGGGATCTGCCCTCCACTTT. The chain couples TRBV10-2 to TRBJ1-6; 9 nucleotides align to TRBD1. After removal of 3 bases from V and 14 bases from J, the junction contained 14 bases not matched to a gene. Germline values: CDR1 WSHSY, CDR2 SAAADI. There are 16 residues in the CDR3.

The V gene is TRBV19, the J gene TRBJ1-5, with 7 bases that match TRBD1. V lost 7 bases, J lost 5 bases, and 8 bases stayed unmatched. CDR1 and CDR2 from the germline V gene are LNHDA and SQIVND (reference sequence). The CDR3 has 14 residues. The CDR3 nucleotides read TGTGCCAGTAAACCGACAGGGATACATCAGCCCCAGCATTTT. It codes for CASKPTGIHQPQHF.

The rearrangement uses TRBV20-1 and TRBJ1-2; D not resolved. CDR1 is DFQATT, CDR2 SNEGSKA, per germline (reference sequence). Trimming removed 5 bases from V and 8 bases from J, with 12 bases in between. The CDR3 extends over 11 amino acids. CDR3 sequence (DNA): TGCAGTGCTCCCCGGGCGGGGGGCTACACCTTC. This encodes CSAPRAGGYTF.

The gene calls are TRBV4-1 and TRBJ2-1; D gene unclear. Germline V gene data show CDR1 as MGHRA and CDR2 as YSYEKL. The V and J ends lost 0 bases and 3 bases respectively, with 6 bases between them. This CDR3 is 14 amino acids long. The CDR3 protein is CASSQENYYNEQFF. The CDR3 coding sequence is TGCGCCAGCAGCCAAGAGAACTACTACAATGAGCAGTTCTTC.

The chain has TRBV2 and TRBJ2-2, with a possible D match to TRBD2 (5 bases). This CDR3 is built from 15 residues. Germline assignment: CDR1 SNHLY and CDR2 FYNNEI. Trimming removed 6 bases from V and 5 bases from J, with 16 bases in between. CDR3 sequence: CASREGRRSTGELFF. The CDR3 DNA is TGTGCCAGCAGAGAGGGTAGAAGGAGTACCGGGGAGCTGTTTTTT.

CDR3 in DNA: TGTGCCACCAGCAGCTCTTCAGCCGGGGGCCTGGGGGAAAAACTGTTTTTT. It yields the protein CATSSSSAGGLGEKLFF. The chain links TRBV15 to TRBJ1-4; D is possibly TRBD1 (6 bases). The CDR3 runs to 17 residues. Per germline, CDR1 LNHNV and CDR2 YYDKDF (reference sequence). Trimming pared 3 bases from V and 8 bases from J, leaving 22 bases between.

The CDR3 DNA is TGCGCCAGCAGCGAGCGTACCGGGACATCCCTCTACGAGCAGTACTTC. The encoded protein is CASSERTGTSLYEQYF. The chain links TRBV4-1 to TRBJ2-7; tentatively, D is TRBD1 (6 bases). CDR3 length: 16 amino acids. Trimming removed 5 bases at V and 3 bases at J, with 20 bases between. Germline V CDR1 and CDR2: MGHRA, YSYEKL.

In DNA, the CDR3 is TGTGCCAGTAGTCGGGCTAGCGGGGGGCACCAGCAGTATTTT. Amino acids: CASSRASGGHQQYF. The chain has TRBV19 and TRBJ2-3; 11 nucleotides match TRBD2. V trimming: 5 bases; J trimming: 11 bases; junction bases outside the gene matches: 9. The CDR3 is made up of 14 amino acids. The germline V gene encodes CDR1 LNHDA and CDR2 SQIVND (reference sequence).

The chain joins TRBV5-1 to TRBJ2-3; D may correspond to TRBD1 or TRBD2 (5 bases each). Per the germline V gene, CDR1 is SGHRS and CDR2 is YFSETQ. CDR3 length: 16 residues. V dropped 3 bases and J dropped 2 bases, with 16 bases sitting between them. As DNA, the CDR3 is TGCGCCAGCAGCTCCGGGCGGCCGGGGACCACAGATACGCAGTATTTT. Translated, it gives CASSSGRPGTTDTQYF.

The chain employs TRBV5-1 and TRBJ1-2; tentative D call: TRBD1 (5 bases). V lost 4 bases and J 6 bases, leaving 16 bases between the germline ends. Germline assignment: CDR1 SGHRS and CDR2 YFSETQ. The CDR3 loop spans 14 amino acids. The CDR3 nucleotides read TGCGCCAGCAGCGGGGGATCCGGGGGGGATGGCTACACCTTC. It yields the protein CASSGGSGGDGYTF. Supplemented by reference TRBV5-1 and TRBJ1-2, the full variable domain reads KAGVTQTPRYLIKTRGQQVTLSCSPISGHRSVSWYQQTPGQGLQFLFEYFSETQRNKGNFPGRFSGRQFSNSRSEMNVSTLELGDSALYLCASSGGSGGDGYTFGSGTRLTVV.

The chain has TRBV11-2 and TRBJ2-3, with D perhaps TRBD2 (7 bases). This CDR3 contains 16 residues. The germline V gene encodes CDR1 SGHAT and CDR2 FQNNGV. The ends were cut back, 2 bases at V and 0 bases at J, with 12 bases in the middle. The CDR3 DNA reads as TGTGCCAGCAGCTTAAGACGGGGGGCCAGCACAGATACGCAGTATTTT. This translates into CASSLRRGASTDTQYF. Supplemented by reference TRBV11-2 and TRBJ2-3, the full variable domain reads EAGVAQSPRYKIIEKRQSVAFWCNPISGHATLYWYQQILGQGPKLLIQFQNNGVVDDSQLPKDRFSAERLKGVDSTLKIQPAKLEDSAVYLCASSLRRGASTDTQYFGPGTRLTVL.